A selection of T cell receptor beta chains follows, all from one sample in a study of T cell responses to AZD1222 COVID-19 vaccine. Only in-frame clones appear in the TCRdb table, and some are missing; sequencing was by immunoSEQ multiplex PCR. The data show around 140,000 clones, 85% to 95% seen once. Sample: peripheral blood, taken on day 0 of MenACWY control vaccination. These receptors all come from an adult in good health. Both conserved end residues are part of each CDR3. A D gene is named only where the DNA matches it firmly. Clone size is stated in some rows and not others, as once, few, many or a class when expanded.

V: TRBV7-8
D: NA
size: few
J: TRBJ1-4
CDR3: CASSLLIGTEKLFF
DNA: TGTGCCAGCAGCTTACTTATAGGGACTGAAAAACTGTTTTTT

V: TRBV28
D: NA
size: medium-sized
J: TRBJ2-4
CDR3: CASSLYITGQNIQYF
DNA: TGTGCCAGCAGTTTATACATTACGGGACAAAACATTCAGTACTTC

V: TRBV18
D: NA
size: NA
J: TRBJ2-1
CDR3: CASSPDPREQFF
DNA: TGTGCCAGCTCCCCGGACCCCCGGGAGCAGTTCTTC

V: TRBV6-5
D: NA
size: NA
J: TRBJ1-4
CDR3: CASSSEGATNEKLFF
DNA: TGTGCCAGCAGTTCTGAGGGTGCAACTAATGAAAAACTGTTTTTT

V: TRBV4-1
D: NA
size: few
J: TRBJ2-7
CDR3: CASSPWARTYEQYF
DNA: TGCGCCAGCAGTCCATGGGCACGTACCTACGAGCAGTACTTC

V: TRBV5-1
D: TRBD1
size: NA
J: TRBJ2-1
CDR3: CASSLGGTAYNEQFF
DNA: TGCGCCAGCAGCTTGGGTGGGACAGCCTACAATGAGCAGTTCTTC

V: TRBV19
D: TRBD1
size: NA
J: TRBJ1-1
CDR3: CASSTGERATEAFF
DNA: TGTGCCAGTAGCACAGGGGAGAGGGCCACTGAAGCTTTCTTT

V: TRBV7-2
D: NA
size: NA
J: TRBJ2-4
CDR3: CASSPLRGNGNIQYF
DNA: TGTGCCAGCAGCCCACTGCGGGGTAACGGAAACATTCAGTACTTC

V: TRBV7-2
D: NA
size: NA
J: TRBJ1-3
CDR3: CASSLGSGLNTIYF
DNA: TGTGCCAGCAGCTTAGGGTCAGGACTTAACACCATATATTTT

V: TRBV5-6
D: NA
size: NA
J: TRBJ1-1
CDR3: CASSLIHQNTEAFF
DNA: TGTGCCAGCAGCTTGATACATCAGAACACTGAAGCTTTCTTT

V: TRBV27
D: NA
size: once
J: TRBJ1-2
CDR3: CASSLFFGTNYGYTF
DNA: TGTGCCAGCAGTTTATTTTTCGGGACAAACTATGGCTACACCTTC

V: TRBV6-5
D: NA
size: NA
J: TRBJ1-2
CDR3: CASRRLANYGYTF
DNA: TGTGCCAGCAGGCGACTAGCTAACTATGGCTACACCTTC

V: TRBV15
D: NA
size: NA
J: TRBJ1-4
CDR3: CATSRDPKTTNEKLFF
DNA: TGTGCCACCAGCAGAGATCCAAAAACAACTAATGAAAAACTGTTTTTT

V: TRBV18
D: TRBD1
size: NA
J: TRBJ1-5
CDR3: CASSPGTGDTQPQHF
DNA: TGTGCCAGCTCACCGGGGACAGGGGATACTCAGCCCCAGCATTTT